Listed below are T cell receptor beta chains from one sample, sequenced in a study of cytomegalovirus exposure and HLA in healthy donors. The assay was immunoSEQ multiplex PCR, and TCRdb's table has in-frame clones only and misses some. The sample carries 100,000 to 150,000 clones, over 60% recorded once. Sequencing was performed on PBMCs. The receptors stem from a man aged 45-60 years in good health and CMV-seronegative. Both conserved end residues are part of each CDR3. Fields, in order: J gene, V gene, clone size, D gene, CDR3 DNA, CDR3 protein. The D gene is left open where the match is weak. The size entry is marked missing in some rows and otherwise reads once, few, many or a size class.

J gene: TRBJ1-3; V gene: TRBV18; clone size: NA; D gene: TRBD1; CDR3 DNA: TGTGCCAGCTCACCGGGACAGGAAAACACCATATATTTT; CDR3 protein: CASSPGQENTIYF
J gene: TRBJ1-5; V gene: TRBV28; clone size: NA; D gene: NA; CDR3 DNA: TGTGCCAGCAGTCCCAGCGGGGGGCTCGGTCAGCCCCAGCATTTT; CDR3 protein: CASSPSGGLGQPQHF
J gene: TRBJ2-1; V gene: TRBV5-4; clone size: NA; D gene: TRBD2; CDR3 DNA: TGTGCCAGCAGGTCCGGGACTAGCGGGGGTCCTGAGCAGTTCTTC; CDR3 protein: CASRSGTSGGPEQFF
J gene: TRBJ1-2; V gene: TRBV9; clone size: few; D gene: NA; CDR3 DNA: TGTGCCAGCAGCCCTGACGGGAGCGGCTATGGCTACACCTTC; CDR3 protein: CASSPDGSGYGYTF
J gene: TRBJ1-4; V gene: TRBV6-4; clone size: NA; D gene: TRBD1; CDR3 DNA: TGTGGAACAGGCACAGGGGGTGAAAAACTGTTTTTT; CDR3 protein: CGTGTGGEKLFF
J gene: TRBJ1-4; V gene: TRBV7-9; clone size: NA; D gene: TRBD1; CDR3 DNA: TGTGCCAGCAGCTTCAGACAGGGGAGAGGGGAAAAACTGTTTTTT; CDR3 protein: CASSFRQGRGEKLFF
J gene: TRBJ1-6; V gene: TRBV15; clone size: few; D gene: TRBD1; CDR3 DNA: TGTGCCACCAGCAGGGGGACAGGGGATTCACCCCTCCACTTT; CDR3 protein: CATSRGTGDSPLHF
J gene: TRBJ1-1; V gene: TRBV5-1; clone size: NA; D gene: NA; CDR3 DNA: TGCGCCAGCAGCTTGGAATGGGACATGAACACTGAAGCTTTCTTT; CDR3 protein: CASSLEWDMNTEAFF
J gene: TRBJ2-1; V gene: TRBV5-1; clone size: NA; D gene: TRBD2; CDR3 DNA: TGCGCCAGCAGGTCCCCCGGGACTAGCGGCGGCTCCTACAATGAGCAGTTCTTC; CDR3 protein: CASRSPGTSGGSYNEQFF
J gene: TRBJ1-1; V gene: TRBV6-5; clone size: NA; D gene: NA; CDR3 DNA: TGTGCCAGCAGTGCCCGAGGATGGAAATTTGAAGCTTTCTTT; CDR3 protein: CASSARGWKFEAFF
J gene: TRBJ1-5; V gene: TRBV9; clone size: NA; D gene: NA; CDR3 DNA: TGTGCCAGCAGTAGAGGGTTGGGCAATCAGCCCCAGCATTTT; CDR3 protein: CASSRGLGNQPQHF
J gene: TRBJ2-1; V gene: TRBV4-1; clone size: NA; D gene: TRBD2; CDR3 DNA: TGCGCCAGCAGGCATGGAGCGGGGAGCGCCCCCAATGAGCAGTTCTTC; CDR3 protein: CASRHGAGSAPNEQFF
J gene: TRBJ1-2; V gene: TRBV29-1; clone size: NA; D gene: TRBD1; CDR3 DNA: TGCAGCGTCAGGGGGCCTAGGGGCTACACCTTC; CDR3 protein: CSVRGPRGYTF
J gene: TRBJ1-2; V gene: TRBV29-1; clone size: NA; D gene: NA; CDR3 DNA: TGCAGCGTTGAAGGACTAGATCGGATTCATGGCTACACCTTC; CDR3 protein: CSVEGLDRIHGYTF
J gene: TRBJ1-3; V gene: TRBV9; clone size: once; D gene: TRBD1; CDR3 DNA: TGTGCCAGCAGCGTAGATGGACAGGGTGGTTCCATATATTTT; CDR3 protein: CASSVDGQGGSIYF
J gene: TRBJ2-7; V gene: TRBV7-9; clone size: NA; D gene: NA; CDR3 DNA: TGTGCCAGCAGCTTACGGACAGATACTGCCTACGAGCAGTACTTC; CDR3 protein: CASSLRTDTAYEQYF
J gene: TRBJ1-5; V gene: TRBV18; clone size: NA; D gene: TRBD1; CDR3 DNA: TGTGCCAGCTCCGGCGGGACAGGGGTTCAGCCCCAGCATTTT; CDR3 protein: CASSGGTGVQPQHF
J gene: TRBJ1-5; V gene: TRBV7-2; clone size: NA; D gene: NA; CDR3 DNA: TGTGCCAGCAGCTTAGAATCGGGTCACAATCAGCCCCAGCATTTT; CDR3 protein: CASSLESGHNQPQHF
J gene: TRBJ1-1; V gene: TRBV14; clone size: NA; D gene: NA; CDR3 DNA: TGTGCCAGCAGCCAAAACAGGTGGTCCACTGAAGCTTTCTTT; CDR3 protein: CASSQNRWSTEAFF
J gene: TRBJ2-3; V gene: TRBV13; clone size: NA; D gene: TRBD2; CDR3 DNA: TGTGCCAGCAGCTTAGGATCGGGAGGGCGGACAGATACGCAGTATTTT; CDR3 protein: CASSLGSGGRTDTQYF
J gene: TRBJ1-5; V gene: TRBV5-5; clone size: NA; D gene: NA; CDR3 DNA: TGTGCCAGCAGCTTGGTAGTACAGTACAATCAGCCCCAGCATTTT; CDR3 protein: CASSLVVQYNQPQHF
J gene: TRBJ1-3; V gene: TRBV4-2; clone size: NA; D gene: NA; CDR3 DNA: TGTGCCAGCAGCCCCCTGGGAAACACCATATATTTT; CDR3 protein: CASSPLGNTIYF
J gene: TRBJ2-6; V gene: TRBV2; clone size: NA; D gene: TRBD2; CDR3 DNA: TGTGCCAGCAGTGAAGCCTCCGGGGGGTCCTCCTTCTCTGGGGCCAACGTCCTGACTTTC; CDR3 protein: CASSEASGGSSFSGANVLTF
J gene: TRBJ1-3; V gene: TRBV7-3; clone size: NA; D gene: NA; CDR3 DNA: TGTGCCAGCAGCTTGTCAGGGGTGGCAGGAAACACCATATATTTT; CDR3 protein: CASSLSGVAGNTIYF
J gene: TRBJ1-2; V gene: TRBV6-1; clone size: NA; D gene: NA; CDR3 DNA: TGTGCCAGCAGTGAACCAGGGCTAGGAGGCTACACCTTC; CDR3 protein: CASSEPGLGGYTF
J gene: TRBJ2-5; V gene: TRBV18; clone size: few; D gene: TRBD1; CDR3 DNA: TGTGCCAGCTCAAACCGGGACAGGGAGACCCAGTACTTC; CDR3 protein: CASSNRDRETQYF
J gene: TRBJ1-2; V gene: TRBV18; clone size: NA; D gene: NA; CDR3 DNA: TGTGCCAGCTCACCAGGTTCCGGGGACTATGGCTACACCTTC; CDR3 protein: CASSPGSGDYGYTF
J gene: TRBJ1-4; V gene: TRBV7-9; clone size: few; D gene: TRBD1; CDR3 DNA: TGTGCCAGCAGCACCGGGACAGGGAATGAAAAACTGTTTTTT; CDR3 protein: CASSTGTGNEKLFF
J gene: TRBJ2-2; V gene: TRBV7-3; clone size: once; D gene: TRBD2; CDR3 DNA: TGTGCCAGCAGCTTACTAGCGGGGGCCACCGGGGAGCTGTTTTTT; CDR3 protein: CASSLLAGATGELFF
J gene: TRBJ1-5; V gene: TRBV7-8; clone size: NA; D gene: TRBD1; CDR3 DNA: TGTGCCAGCTGGGACAGTGGGGGCCAGCCCCAGCATTTT; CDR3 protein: CASWDSGGQPQHF
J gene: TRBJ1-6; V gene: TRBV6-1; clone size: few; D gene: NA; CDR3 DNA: TGTGCCAGCGAACCCTTCGGAGATTCACCCCTCCACTTT; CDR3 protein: CASEPFGDSPLHF
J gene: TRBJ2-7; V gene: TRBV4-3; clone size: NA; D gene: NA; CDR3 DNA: TGCGCCAGCAGCCAAGATTTCACAGCCTACGAGCAGTACTTC; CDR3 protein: CASSQDFTAYEQYF
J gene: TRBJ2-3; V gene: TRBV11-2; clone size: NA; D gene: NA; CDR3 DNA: TGTGCCAGCAGCCTCCCGGGATCTAGCACAGATACGCAGTATTTT; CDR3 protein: CASSLPGSSTDTQYF
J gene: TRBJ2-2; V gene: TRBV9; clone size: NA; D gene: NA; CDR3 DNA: TGTGCCAGCAGCGTTAGAGGGGGTACGGCCGGGGAGCTGTTTTTT; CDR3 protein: CASSVRGGTAGELFF
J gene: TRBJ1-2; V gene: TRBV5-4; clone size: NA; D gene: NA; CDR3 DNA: TGTGCCAGCCGATTGGGAGTAGGCAGGGTCCTCGGCTATGGCTACACCTTC; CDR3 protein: CASRLGVGRVLGYGYTF
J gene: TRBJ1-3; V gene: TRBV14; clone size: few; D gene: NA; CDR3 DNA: TGTGCCAGCAGCCGCACGACAGGAACATACTCTGGAAACACCATATATTTT; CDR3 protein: CASSRTTGTYSGNTIYF
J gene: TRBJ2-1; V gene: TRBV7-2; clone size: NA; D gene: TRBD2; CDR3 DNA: TGTGCCAGCAGCTTATTTGCGACTAGCGGTTGGGGTGAGCAGTTCTTC; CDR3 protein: CASSLFATSGWGEQFF
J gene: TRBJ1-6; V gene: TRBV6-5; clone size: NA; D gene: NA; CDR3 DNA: TGTGCCAGCAGTTCCCCGACAGGTCAGCTCCACTTT; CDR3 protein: CASSSPTGQLHF
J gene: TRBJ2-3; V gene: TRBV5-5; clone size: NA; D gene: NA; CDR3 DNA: TGTGCCAGCAGCTTGCCAGCGACAGATACGCAGTATTTT; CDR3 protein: CASSLPATDTQYF
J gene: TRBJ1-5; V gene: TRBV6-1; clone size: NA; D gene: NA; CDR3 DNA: TGTGCCAGCAGTGAATACAGTGGGCCCCAGCATTTT; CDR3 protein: CASSEYSGPQHF
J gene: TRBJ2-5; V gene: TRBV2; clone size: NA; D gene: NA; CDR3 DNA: TGTGCCAGCAGTGAGGAAAGGGGGGGCCCTGAGACCCAGTACTTC; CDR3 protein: CASSEERGGPETQYF
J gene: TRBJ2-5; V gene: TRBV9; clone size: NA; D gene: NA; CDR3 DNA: TGTGCCAGCAGCTCATTCCAAGAGACCCAGTACTTC; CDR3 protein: CASSSFQETQYF
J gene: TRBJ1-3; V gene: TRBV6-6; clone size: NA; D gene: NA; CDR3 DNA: TGTGCCAGCAGTCGTCACACCGGGACAAGCTTGTCCACCATATATTTT; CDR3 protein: CASSRHTGTSLSTIYF
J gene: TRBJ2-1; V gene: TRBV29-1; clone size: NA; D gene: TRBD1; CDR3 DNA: TGCAGCGGTGGGACAGGCCCCTACAATGAGCAGTTCTTC; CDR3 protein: CSGGTGPYNEQFF
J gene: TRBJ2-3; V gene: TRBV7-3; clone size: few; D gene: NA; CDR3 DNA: TGTGCCAGCAGCCCATTTCAACTAGCTCCAAACCCATATACGCAGTATTTT; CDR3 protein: CASSPFQLAPNPYTQYF
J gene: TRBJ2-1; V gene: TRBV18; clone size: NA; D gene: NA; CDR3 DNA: TGTGCCAGCTCACCACCGTTGAGCTCCTACAATGAGCAGTTCTTC; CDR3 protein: CASSPPLSSYNEQFF
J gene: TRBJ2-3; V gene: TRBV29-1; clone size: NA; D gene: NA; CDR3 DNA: TGCAGCGTCGCAACAGGGATGTTCGGGACAGATACGCAGTATTTT; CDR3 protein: CSVATGMFGTDTQYF
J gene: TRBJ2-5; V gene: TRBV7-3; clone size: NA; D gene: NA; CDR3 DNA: TGTGCCAGCAGCTTAAAGGGGGGAGGGGAGACCCAGTACTTC; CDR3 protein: CASSLKGGGETQYF
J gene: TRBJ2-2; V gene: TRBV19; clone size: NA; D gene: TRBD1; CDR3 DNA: TGTGCCAGTTCCCTACAGGGGGCAAGCGGGGAGCTGTTTTTT; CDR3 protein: CASSLQGASGELFF
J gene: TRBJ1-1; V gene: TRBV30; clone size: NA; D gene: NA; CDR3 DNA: TGTGCCTGGAGTGCGACTCGGGACACTGAAGCTTTCTTT; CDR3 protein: CAWSATRDTEAFF
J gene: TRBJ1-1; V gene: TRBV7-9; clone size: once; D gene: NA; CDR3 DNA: TGTGCCAGCACCCCGGGGTTGAACACTGAAGCTTTCTTT; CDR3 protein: CASTPGLNTEAFF
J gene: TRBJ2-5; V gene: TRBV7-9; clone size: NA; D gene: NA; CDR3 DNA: TGTGCCAGCAGCTTAGTTGGAGCCCCAGAGACCCAGTACTTC; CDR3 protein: CASSLVGAPETQYF
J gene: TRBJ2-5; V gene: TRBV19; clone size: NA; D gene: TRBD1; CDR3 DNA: TGTGCCAGTAGTGTAACAGGGGGCGGAGAGACCCAGTACTTC; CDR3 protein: CASSVTGGGETQYF
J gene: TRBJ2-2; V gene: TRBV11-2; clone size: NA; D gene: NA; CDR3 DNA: TGTGCCAGCAGCTCCCCGCGGTATCTGAACACCGGGGAGCTGTTTTTT; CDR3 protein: CASSSPRYLNTGELFF